Sequencing of this TCR beta chain was carried out in a study of blood T cell repertoires in COVID-19. Looking at the study overall: Acute and convalescent COVID-19 samples came from the United States, Italy and Spain. The cDNA or gDNA used as material had been derived from T cells, B-cell-depleted T cells, or PBMCs.

Germline assignment: CDR1 MNHEY and CDR2 SMNVEV (reference sequence). This CDR3 spans 16 amino acids. V lost 5 bases to trimming and J lost 2 bases; unmatched junction nucleotides: 7. Produced via immunoSEQ multiplex PCR; TCRdb's table is partial and in-frame only. This table holds roughly 90,000 clones, roughly four fifths found once. This receptor was obtained from a woman in her 70s with acute or convalescent COVID-19. Sequenced sample: peripheral blood. The V gene is TRBV27, the J gene TRBJ1-4; 8 bases line up with TRBD1. The CDR3 coding sequence is TGTGCCAGCAGTGAGCAGGGGGCGTTCACTAATGAAAAACTGTTTTTT. It translates to CASSEQGAFTNEKLFF.